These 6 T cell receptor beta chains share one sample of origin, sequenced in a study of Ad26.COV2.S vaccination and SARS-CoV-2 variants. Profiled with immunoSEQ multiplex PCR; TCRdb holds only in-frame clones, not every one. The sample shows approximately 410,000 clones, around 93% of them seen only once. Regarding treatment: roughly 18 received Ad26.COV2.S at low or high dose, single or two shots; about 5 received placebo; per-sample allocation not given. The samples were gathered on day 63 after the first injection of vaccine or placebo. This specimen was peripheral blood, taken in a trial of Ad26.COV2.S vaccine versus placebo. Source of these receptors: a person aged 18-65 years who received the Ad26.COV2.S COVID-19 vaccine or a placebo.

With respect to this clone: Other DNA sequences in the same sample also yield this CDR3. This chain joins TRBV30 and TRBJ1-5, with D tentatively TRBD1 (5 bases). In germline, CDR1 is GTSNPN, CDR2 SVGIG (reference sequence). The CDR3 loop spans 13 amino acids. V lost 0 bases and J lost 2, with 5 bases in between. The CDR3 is CAWSVQGNQPQHF. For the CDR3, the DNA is TGTGCCTGGAGTGTACAGGGCAATCAGCCCCAGCATTTT.

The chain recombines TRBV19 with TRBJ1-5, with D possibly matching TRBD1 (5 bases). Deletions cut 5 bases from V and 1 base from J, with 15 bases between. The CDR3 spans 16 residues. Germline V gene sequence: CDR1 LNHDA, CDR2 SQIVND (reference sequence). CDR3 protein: CASSPTRGLSNQPQHF. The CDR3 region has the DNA TGTGCCAGTAGTCCGACGAGGGGTCTAAGCAATCAGCCCCAGCATTTT.

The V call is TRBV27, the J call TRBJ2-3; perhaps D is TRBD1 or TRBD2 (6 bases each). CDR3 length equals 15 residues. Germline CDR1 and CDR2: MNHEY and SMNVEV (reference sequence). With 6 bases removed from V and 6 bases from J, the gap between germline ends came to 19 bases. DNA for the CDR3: TGTGCCAGCAGGGTGGCTGGGGGGCCGGCGGATACGCAGTATTTT. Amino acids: CASRVAGGPADTQYF.

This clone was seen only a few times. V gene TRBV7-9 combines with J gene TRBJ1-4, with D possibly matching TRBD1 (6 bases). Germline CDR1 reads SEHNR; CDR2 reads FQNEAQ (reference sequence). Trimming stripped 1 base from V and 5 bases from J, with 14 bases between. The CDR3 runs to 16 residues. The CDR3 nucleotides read TGTGCCAGCAGCTTAGAAGGGGGGACCGGAAATGAAAAACTGTTTTTT. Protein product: CASSLEGGTGNEKLFF.

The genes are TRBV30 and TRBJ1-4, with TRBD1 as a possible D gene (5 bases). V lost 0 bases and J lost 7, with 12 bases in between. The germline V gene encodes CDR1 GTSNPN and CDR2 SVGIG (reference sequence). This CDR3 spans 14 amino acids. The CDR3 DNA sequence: TGTGCCTGGAGTGTAGAGGGGCGGGGTGAAAAACTGTTTTTT. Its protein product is CAWSVEGRGEKLFF.

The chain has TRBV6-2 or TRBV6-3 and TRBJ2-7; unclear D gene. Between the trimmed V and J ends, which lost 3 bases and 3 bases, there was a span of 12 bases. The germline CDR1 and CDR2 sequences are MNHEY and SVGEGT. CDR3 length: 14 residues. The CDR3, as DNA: TGTGCCAGCAGTTATAATGGCGAAATCTACGAGCAGTACTTC. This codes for CASSYNGEIYEQYF.